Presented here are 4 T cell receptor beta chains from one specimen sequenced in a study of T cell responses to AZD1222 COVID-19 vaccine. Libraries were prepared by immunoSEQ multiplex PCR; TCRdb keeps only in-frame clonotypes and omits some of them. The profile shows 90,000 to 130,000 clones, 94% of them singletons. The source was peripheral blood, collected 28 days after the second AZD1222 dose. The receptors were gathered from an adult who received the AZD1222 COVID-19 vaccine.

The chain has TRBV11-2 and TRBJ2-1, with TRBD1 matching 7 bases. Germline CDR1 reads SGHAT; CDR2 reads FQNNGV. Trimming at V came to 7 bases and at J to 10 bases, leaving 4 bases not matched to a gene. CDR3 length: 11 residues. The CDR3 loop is CASTGGFEQFF. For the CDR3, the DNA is TGTGCCAGCACAGGGGGTTTCGAGCAGTTCTTC.

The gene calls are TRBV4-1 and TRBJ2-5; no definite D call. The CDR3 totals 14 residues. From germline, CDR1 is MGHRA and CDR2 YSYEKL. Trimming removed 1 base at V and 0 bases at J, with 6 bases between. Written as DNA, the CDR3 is TGCGCCAGCAGCCAAGTAGGGTACCAAGAGACCCAGTACTTC. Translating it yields CASSQVGYQETQYF.

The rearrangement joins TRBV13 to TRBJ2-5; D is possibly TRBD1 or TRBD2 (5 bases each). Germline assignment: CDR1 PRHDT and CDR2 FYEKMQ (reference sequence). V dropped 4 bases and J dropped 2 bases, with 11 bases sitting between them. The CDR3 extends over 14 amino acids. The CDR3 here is CASSYGTVQETQYF. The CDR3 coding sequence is TGTGCCAGCAGCTACGGGACGGTACAAGAGACCCAGTACTTC.

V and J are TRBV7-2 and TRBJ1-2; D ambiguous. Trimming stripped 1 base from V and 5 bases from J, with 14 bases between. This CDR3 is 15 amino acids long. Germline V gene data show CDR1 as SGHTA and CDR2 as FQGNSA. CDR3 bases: TGTGCCAGCAGCTTAGGGCCAGGAGGTATTTATGGCTACACCTTC. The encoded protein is CASSLGPGGIYGYTF.